Described below is a single T cell receptor beta chain sequence and its context. The data originate from a study of OX40 agonist ivuxolimab in advanced cancers. Trimming removed 2 bases from V and 1 base from J, with 8 bases in between. The germline V gene encodes CDR1 SNHLY and CDR2 FYNNEI. The CDR3 length is 15 residues. Profiled with immunoSEQ multiplex PCR; TCRdb holds only in-frame clones, not every one. Among around 65,000 clones, roughly nine tenths were seen once, and the ten largest hold approximately 0.64%. J is TRBJ2-2 and V is TRBV2; D not certain. Sequencing used CD4+ or CD8+ T cells sorted from blood, obtained in a trial of the OX40 agonist ivuxolimab. The sequence was collected from an adult with an advanced solid tumor such as melanoma, head and neck, liver or kidney cancer. The CDR3 loop is CASSEQAMNTGELFF. In DNA form, the CDR3 reads TGTGCCAGCAGTGAACAGGCCATGAACACCGGGGAGCTGTTTTTT.